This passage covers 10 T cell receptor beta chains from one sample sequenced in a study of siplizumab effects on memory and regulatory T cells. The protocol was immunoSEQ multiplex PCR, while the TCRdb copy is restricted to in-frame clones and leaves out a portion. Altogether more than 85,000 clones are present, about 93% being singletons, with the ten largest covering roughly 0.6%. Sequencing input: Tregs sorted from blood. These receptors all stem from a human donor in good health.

The CDR3 DNA follows: TGTGCCATCAGGGTTGAGGTGGGCTACGAGCAGTACTTC. Translated, it gives CAIRVEVGYEQYF. The chain links TRBV10-3 to TRBJ2-7, with D unclear. Trimming pared 6 bases from V and 3 bases from J, leaving 12 bases between. The CDR3 totals 13 residues. Germline assignment: CDR1 ENHRY and CDR2 SYGVKD.

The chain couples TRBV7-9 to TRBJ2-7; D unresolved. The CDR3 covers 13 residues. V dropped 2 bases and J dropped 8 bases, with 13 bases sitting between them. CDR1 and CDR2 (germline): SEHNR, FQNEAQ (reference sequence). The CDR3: CASSLIPKGKQYF. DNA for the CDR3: TGTGCCAGCAGCTTAATCCCCAAAGGGAAGCAGTACTTC.

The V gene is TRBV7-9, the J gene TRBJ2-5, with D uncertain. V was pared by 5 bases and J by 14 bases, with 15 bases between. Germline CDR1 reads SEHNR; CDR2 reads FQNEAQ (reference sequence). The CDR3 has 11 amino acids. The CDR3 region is CASSPNYPVYF. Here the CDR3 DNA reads TGTGCCAGCAGCCCGAACTATCCCGTTTACTTC. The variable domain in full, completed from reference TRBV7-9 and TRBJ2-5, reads DTGVSQNPRHKITKRGQNVTFRCDPISEHNRLYWYRQTLGQGPEFLTYFQNEAQLEKSRLLSDRFSAERPKGSFSTLEIQRTEQGDSAMYLCASSPNYPVYFGPGTRLLVL.

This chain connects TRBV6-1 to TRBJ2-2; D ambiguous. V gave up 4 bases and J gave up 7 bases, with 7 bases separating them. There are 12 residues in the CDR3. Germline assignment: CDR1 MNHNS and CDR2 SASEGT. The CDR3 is CASSVVNGELFF. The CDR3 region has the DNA TGTGCCAGCAGTGTCGTCAACGGGGAGCTGTTTTTT.

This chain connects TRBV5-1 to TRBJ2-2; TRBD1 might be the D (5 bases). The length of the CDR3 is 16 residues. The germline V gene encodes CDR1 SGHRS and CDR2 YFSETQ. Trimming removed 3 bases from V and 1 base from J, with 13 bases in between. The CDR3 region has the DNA TGCGCCAGCAGCTCGCAGGGTATCCTGAACACCGGGGAGCTGTTTTTT. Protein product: CASSSQGILNTGELFF.

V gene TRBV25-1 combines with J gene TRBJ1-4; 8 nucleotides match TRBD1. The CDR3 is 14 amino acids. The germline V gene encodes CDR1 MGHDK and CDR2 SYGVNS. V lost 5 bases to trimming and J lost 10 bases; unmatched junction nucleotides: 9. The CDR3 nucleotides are TGTGCCAGCAGTACAGACAGGGGTCTACGAAAACTGTTTTTT. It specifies CASSTDRGLRKLFF.

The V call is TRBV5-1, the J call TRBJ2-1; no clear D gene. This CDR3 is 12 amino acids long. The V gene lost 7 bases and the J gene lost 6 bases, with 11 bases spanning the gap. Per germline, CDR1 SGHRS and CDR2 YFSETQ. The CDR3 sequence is CASESQGNEQFF. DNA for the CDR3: TGCGCCAGCGAGTCTCAAGGCAATGAGCAGTTCTTC.

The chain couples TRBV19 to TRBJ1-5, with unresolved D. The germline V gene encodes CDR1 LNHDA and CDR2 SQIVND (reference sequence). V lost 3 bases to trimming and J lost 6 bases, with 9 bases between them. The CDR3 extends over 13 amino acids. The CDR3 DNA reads TGTGCCAGTAGTATCGCCGACCTTCAGCCCCAGCATTTT. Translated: CASSIADLQPQHF. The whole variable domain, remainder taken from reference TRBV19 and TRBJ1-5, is DGGITQSPKYLFRKEGQNVTLSCEQNLNHDAMYWYRQDPGQGLRLIYYSQIVNDFQKGDIAEGYSVSREKKESFPLTVTSAQKNPTAFYLCASSIADLQPQHFGDGTRLSIL.

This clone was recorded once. The CDR3 sequence: CASFKPPGANVLTF. The CDR3, as DNA: TGTGCCAGCTTCAAGCCCCCTGGGGCCAACGTCCTGACTTTC. The chain recombines TRBV27 with TRBJ2-6; D is unclear. The CDR3 runs to 14 residues. V lost 8 bases and J lost 2, with 10 bases in between. Germline assignment: CDR1 MNHEY and CDR2 SMNVEV (reference sequence).

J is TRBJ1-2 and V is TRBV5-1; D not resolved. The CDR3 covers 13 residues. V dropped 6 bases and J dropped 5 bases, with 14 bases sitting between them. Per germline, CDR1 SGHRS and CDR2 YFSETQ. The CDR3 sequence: CASILTAVYGYTF. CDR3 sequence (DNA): TGCGCCAGCATCTTAACAGCTGTTTATGGCTACACCTTC.